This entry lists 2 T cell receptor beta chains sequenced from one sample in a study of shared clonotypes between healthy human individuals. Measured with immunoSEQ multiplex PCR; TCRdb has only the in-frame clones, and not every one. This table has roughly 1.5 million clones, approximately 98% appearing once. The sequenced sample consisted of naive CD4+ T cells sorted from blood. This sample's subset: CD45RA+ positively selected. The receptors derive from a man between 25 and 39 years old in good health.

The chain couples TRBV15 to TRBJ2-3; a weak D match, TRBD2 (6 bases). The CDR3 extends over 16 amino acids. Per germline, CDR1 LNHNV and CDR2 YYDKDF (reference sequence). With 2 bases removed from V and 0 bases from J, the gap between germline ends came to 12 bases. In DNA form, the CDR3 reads TGTGCCACCAGCAGAACCTCTAGCGAGAGCACAGATACGCAGTATTTT. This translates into CATSRTSSESTDTQYF.

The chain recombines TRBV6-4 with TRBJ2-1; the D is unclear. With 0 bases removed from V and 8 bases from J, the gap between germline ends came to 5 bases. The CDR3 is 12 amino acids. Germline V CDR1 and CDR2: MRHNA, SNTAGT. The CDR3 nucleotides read TGTGCCAGCAGTGACTCCTCCTATGAGCAGTTCTTC. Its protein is CASSDSSYEQFF.